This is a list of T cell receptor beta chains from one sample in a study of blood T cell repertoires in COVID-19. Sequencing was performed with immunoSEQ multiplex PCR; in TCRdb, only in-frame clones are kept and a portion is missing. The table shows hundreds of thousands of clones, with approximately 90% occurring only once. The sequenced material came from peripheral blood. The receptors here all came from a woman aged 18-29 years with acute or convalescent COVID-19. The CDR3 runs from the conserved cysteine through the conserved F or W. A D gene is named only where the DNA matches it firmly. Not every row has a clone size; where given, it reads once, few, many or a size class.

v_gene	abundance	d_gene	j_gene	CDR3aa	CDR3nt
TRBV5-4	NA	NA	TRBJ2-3	CASSLEGGTDTQYF	TGTGCCAGCAGCTTGGAGGGGGGCACAGATACGCAGTATTTT
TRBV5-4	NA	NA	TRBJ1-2	CASSLSGGLGYTF	TGTGCCAGCAGCTTGTCGGGGGGCTTGGGCTACACCTTC
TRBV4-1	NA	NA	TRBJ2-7	CASSLEAESYEQYF	TGCGCCAGCAGCCTAGAAGCCGAATCCTACGAGCAGTACTTC
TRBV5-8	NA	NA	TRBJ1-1	CASSLSSYTEAFF	TGTGCCAGCAGCTTAAGTAGCTACACTGAAGCTTTCTTT
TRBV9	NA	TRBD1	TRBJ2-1	CASSGRQGAEQFF	TGTGCCAGCAGCGGAAGACAGGGGGCTGAGCAGTTCTTC
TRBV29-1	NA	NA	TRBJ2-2	CSVEWPNTGELFF	TGCAGCGTTGAATGGCCGAACACCGGGGAGCTGTTTTTT
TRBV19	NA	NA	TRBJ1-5	CASSIGGGRYQPQHF	TGTGCCAGTAGTATTGGGGGAGGTCGCTATCAGCCCCAGCATTTT
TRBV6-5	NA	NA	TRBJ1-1	CASTYEHQNTEAFF	TGTGCCAGCACTTACGAGCATCAGAACACTGAAGCTTTCTTT
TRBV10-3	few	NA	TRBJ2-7	CAIRSPSLNEQYF	TGTGCCATCAGATCACCTAGTTTAAACGAGCAGTACTTC
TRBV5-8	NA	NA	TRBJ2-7	CASSFYLRGTFSSYEQYF	TGTGCCAGCAGCTTTTATCTTCGTGGGACTTTCAGCTCCTACGAGCAGTACTTC
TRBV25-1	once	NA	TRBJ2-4	CASSGQRQYF	TGTGCCAGCAGTGGACAGCGTCAGTACTTC
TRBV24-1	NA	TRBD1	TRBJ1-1	CATSPAPERTGTNTEAFF	TGTGCCACCAGTCCGGCGCCCGAAAGGACAGGGACCAACACTGAAGCTTTCTTT
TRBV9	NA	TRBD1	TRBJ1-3	CARVNRDRDRGSGNTIYF	TGTGCCAGAGTGAATAGGGACAGGGACCGAGGTTCCGGAAACACCATATATTTT
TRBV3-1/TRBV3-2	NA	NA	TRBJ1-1	CASSQENRVASGAFF	TGTGCCAGCAGCCAAGAAAATCGGGTCGCTTCTGGGGCTTTCTTT
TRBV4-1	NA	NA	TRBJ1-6	CASSHPGDNSPLHF	TGCGCCAGCAGCCACCCAGGGGATAATTCACCCCTCCACTTT
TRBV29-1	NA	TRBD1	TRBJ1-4	CSVSGTGRSTNEKLFF	TGCAGCGTTTCCGGGACAGGGCGATCAACTAATGAAAAACTGTTTTTT
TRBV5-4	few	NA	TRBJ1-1	CASSLEKAGVPEAFF	TGTGCCAGCAGCCTCGAGAAAGCCGGGGTCCCTGAAGCTTTCTTT